The 23 T cell receptor beta chains given below trace back to one sample, sequenced in a study of identical twins. In TCRdb, the 5' RACE reads were re-called with MiXCR into one record per CDR3 protein. The sample has about 530,000 distinct CDR3 sequences; 20% to 25% are singletons. Separately, the same data were catalogued under a study of yellow fever vaccine responses in identical twins.

What was sequenced was CD4+ T cells sorted from blood. The source of these receptors is a woman between 18 and 29 years old in good health.

DNA for the CDR3: TGCAGTGCTATGGGGGGTACCTACAATGAGCAGTTCTTC. Translated, it gives CSAMGGTYNEQFF. The chain employs TRBV20-1 and TRBJ2-1, with a weak D call TRBD2 (6 bases). Per the germline V gene, CDR1 is DFQATT and CDR2 is SNEGSKA (reference sequence). The length of the CDR3 is 13 residues. Trimming cost V 4 bases and J 2 bases, with 9 bases left between them.

V and J are TRBV10-3 and TRBJ2-1, with TRBD1 matching over 10 bases. With 6 bases clipped from V and 2 bases from J, the junction kept 4 bases outside the gene matches. Per the germline V gene, CDR1 is ENHRY and CDR2 is SYGVKD. The CDR3 covers 15 residues. The DNA for the CDR3 is TGTGCCATCAGGGGGACAGGGGCCCCCTACAATGAGCAGTTCTTC. This encodes CAIRGTGAPYNEQFF.

The chain recombines TRBV14 with TRBJ1-6; D ambiguous. Trimming cost V 4 bases and J 11 bases, with 9 bases left between them. The germline V gene encodes CDR1 SGHDN and CDR2 FVKESK. The length of the CDR3 is 12 residues. CDR3 nucleotides: TGTGCCAGCAGCCCGAGTGGGACACCCCTCCACTTT. This translates into CASSPSGTPLHF.

This clonotype was counted only a few times. This sequence joins TRBV5-1 and TRBJ2-1; no clear D gene. V was cut by 2 bases and J by 6 bases, with 12 bases left in between. The CDR3 sequence is 14 residues long. Germline CDR1 is SGHRS and CDR2 is YFSETQ. This CDR3 reads CASSFNVKGNEQFF. The CDR3 DNA is TGCGCCAGCAGCTTCAATGTTAAGGGCAATGAGCAGTTCTTC.

This clonotype occurred a few times. This chain joins TRBV11-2 and TRBJ2-3; 8 bases fit TRBD2. This CDR3 spans 14 amino acids. Germline lookup yields CDR1 SGHAT and CDR2 FQNNGV. Trimming at V came to 1 base and at J to 4 bases, leaving 1 base not matched to a gene. CDR3 residues: CASSLGTSPDTQYF. The CDR3 DNA is TGTGCCAGCAGCTTAGGGACTAGCCCAGATACGCAGTATTTT.

The gene calls are TRBV20-1 and TRBJ2-5; 8 nucleotides align to TRBD1. CDR3 length: 18 amino acids. CDR1 DFQATT and CDR2 SNEGSKA come from the germline V gene (reference sequence). V gave up 0 bases and J gave up 1 base; unmatched junction bases: 13. CDR3 sequence: CSARDPRTGWKSQETQYF. For the CDR3, the DNA is TGCAGTGCTAGAGACCCTAGGACAGGGTGGAAATCCCAAGAGACCCAGTACTTC.

This chain joins TRBV28 and TRBJ2-7, with unresolved D. CDR1 MDHEN and CDR2 SYDVKM come from the germline V gene. V was shortened by 5 bases and J by 0 bases, with 11 bases between the two germline ends. This CDR3 is built from 14 residues. CDR3 region: CASSPVGFSYEQYV. CDR3 nucleotide sequence: TGTGCCAGCAGTCCCGTGGGATTCTCCTACGAGCAGTACGTC.

CDR3 in amino acids: CAAGLAGGSKYEQYF. CDR3 in DNA: TGTGCCGCGGGACTAGCGGGAGGATCCAAATACGAGCAGTACTTC. The chain is built from TRBV10-3 and TRBJ2-7, with 15 positions matching TRBD2. With V trimmed by 11 bases and J by 4 bases, 9 bases remained unmatched. The CDR3 covers 15 residues. Germline-derived CDR1 and CDR2 are ENHRY and SYGVKD.

The chain has TRBV19 and TRBJ2-3; D unresolved. Between the trimmed V and J ends, which lost 4 bases and 11 bases, there was a span of 16 bases. The CDR3 covers 13 residues. Germline-derived CDR1 and CDR2 are LNHDA and SQIVND (reference sequence). CDR3 sequence (DNA): TGTGCCAGTAGTACTAGGACGGGCGCTGAGCAGTATTTT. This sequence encodes CASSTRTGAEQYF.

This clonotype was picked up many times. The rearrangement uses TRBV5-5 and TRBJ2-7; TRBD2 matches at 11 bases. V lost 0 bases, J lost 2 bases, and 4 bases stayed unmatched. The CDR3 covers 16 residues. Per germline, CDR1 SGHKS and CDR2 YYEKEE (reference sequence). The CDR3 DNA reads TGTGCCAGCAGCTTGGAGTTAGCGGGAGGGCCCTACGAGCAGTACTTC. Translation: CASSLELAGGPYEQYF.

This clonotype appeared a few times. V usage is TRBV7-9 and J usage is TRBJ2-7, with 8 positions matching TRBD1. Germline lookup yields CDR1 SEHNR and CDR2 FQNEAQ (reference sequence). With V trimmed by 5 bases and J by 6 bases, 15 bases remained unmatched. The CDR3 loop spans 16 amino acids. CDR3 region: CASSETGGSVPSEQYV. The CDR3 DNA follows: TGTGCCAGCAGCGAAACAGGGGGAAGCGTTCCCTCCGAGCAGTACGTC.

There are a few counts of this clonotype. The CDR3 here is CASSEGFIRTEAFF. DNA of the CDR3: TGTGCCAGCAGCGAGGGATTTATTCGAACTGAAGCTTTCTTT. The chain links TRBV7-9 to TRBJ1-1; no reliable D call. V shed 5 bases and J shed 5 bases, with 15 bases lying between them. Per the germline V gene, CDR1 is SEHNR and CDR2 is FQNEAQ (reference sequence). The CDR3 spans 14 residues.

This clonotype occurred a few times. V is TRBV19 and J is TRBJ2-1, with D tentatively TRBD1 (5 bases). The CDR3 extends over 16 amino acids. The V and J ends lost 3 bases and 5 bases respectively, with 17 bases between them. In germline, CDR1 is LNHDA, CDR2 SQIVND (reference sequence). The CDR3 sequence is CASSIASDTGHNEQFF. As DNA, the CDR3 is TGTGCCAGTAGTATCGCGTCGGACACCGGTCACAATGAGCAGTTCTTC.

This clonotype was detected once. The gene calls are TRBV6-6 and TRBJ2-5; 9 nucleotides match TRBD2. Germline V lookup: CDR1 MNHNY, CDR2 SVGAGI (reference sequence). CDR3 length: 16 amino acids. The V gene end was trimmed by 4 bases and the J gene end by 3 bases; junction bases not matched to a gene: 9. In DNA form, the CDR3 reads TGTGCCAGCAGTTGGGGGAGGATAGCGGGAGAAGAGACCCAGTACTTC. The encoded protein is CASSWGRIAGEETQYF.

This clonotype was recorded a few times. J is TRBJ2-5 and V is TRBV6-6; D uncertain. CDR1 and CDR2 from the germline V gene are MNHNY and SVGAGI (reference sequence). With 7 bases removed from V and 4 bases from J, the gap between germline ends came to 7 bases. The CDR3 totals 11 residues. CDR3 protein: CASTYRETQYF. DNA of the CDR3: TGTGCCAGCACTTATCGAGAGACCCAGTACTTC.

The V gene is TRBV11-1, the J gene TRBJ2-3, with D possibly called TRBD1 or TRBD2 (6 bases each). The CDR3 length is 14 residues. Trimming shortened V by 5 bases and J by 15 bases, and 24 bases separated the two germline ends. CDR1 SGHAT and CDR2 FQDESV come from the germline V gene (reference sequence). CDR3 nucleotide sequence: TGTGCCAGCAGCCGACTTTTGGGGGGCGGGCCCACATATTTT. Protein: CASSRLLGGGPTYF. The complete variable domain, with remaining parts taken from reference TRBV11-1 and TRBJ2-3, reads EAEVAQSPRYKITEKSQAVAFWCDPISGHATLYWYRQILGQGPELLVQFQDESVVDDSQLPKDRFSAERLKGVDSTLKIQPAELGDSAMYLCASSRLLGGGPTYFGPGTRLTVL.

The chain couples TRBV4-2 to TRBJ2-5; D is unresolved. The CDR3 totals 13 residues. Trimming removed 3 bases at V and 5 bases at J, with 10 bases between. In germline, CDR1 is LGHNA, CDR2 YNFKEQ. CDR3 in DNA: TGTGCCAGCAGCCAGGCGGAGATGGAGACCCAGTACTTC. It specifies CASSQAEMETQYF.

The table lists this clonotype with a few counts. The chain is built from TRBV14 and TRBJ2-1; 7 bases are a match to TRBD2. Germline V CDR1 and CDR2: SGHDN, FVKESK. J gave up 2 bases and V 4 bases, and 11 bases lay outside the gene matches. The CDR3 has 17 residues. For the CDR3, the DNA is TGTGCCAGCAGCCCGACCCTGCGGGGACTAACCTACAATGAGCAGTTCTTC. Translated: CASSPTLRGLTYNEQFF.

The genes are TRBV10-3 and TRBJ2-7, with 8 bases matching TRBD2. V dropped 11 bases and J dropped 2; count of bases not matched to a gene: 5. CDR1 is ENHRY, CDR2 SYGVKD, per germline. The CDR3 is 12 residues long. CDR3 in amino acids: CAVSGEPYEQYF. For the CDR3, the DNA is TGTGCCGTTAGCGGGGAGCCCTACGAGCAGTACTTC.

V is TRBV3-1 and J is TRBJ1-4, with 9 bases lining up with TRBD1. This CDR3 region has 14 residues. The V and J ends lost 1 base and 7 bases, in that order; junction bases with no gene match: 1. Germline V lookup: CDR1 LGHDT, CDR2 YNNKEL (reference sequence). This CDR3 reads CASSQGDRVEKLFF. CDR3 coding DNA: TGTGCCAGCAGCCAAGGGGACAGGGTTGAAAAACTGTTTTTT.

This clonotype was recorded a few times. This chain joins TRBV6-2 or TRBV6-3 and TRBJ1-1; D is uncertain. The CDR3 runs 12 residues. Looked up from germline, CDR1 is MNHEY and CDR2 is SVGEGT. Trimming took off 7 bases at V and 0 bases at J, with 6 bases between the two ends. DNA for the CDR3: TGTGCCAGCACTAGACTGAACACTGAAGCTTTCTTT. Its protein product is CASTRLNTEAFF.

The J gene is TRBJ2-5, the V gene TRBV5-1; TRBD1 matches at 7 bases. The CDR3 spans 13 residues. V shed 8 bases and J 2 bases; nucleotides not matched to a gene: 6. Germline V gene sequence: CDR1 SGHRS, CDR2 YFSETQ. The CDR3: CASRDSQQETQYF. DNA of the CDR3: TGCGCCAGTAGGGACAGTCAGCAAGAGACCCAGTACTTC.

The rearrangement links TRBV7-2 to TRBJ2-1, with a weak D call TRBD2 (6 bases). V was trimmed by 1 base and J by 3 bases, leaving 13 bases between them. This CDR3 contains 16 residues. The germline gives CDR1 SGHTA, CDR2 FQGNSA. The CDR3 region is CASSLVVNSGYNEQFF. CDR3 nucleotides: TGTGCCAGCAGCTTAGTTGTCAATAGCGGCTACAATGAGCAGTTCTTC.